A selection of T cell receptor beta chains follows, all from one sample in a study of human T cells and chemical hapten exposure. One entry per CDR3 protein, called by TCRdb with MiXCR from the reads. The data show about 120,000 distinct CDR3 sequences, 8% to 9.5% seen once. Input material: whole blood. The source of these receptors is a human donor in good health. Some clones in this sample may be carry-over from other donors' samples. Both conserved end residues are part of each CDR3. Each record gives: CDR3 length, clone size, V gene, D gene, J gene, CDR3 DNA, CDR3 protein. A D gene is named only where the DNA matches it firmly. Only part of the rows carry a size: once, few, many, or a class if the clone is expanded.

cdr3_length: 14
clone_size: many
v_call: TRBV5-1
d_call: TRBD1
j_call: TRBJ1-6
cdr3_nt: TGCGCCAGCAGCCCGGGACAGAAGGACTCACCCCTCCACTTT
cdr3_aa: CASSPGQKDSPLHF

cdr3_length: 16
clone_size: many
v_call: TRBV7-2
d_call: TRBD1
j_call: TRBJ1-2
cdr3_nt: TGTGCCAGCAGCTTGGGCGTGGACAGGGTGAACTATGGCTACACCTTC
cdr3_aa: CASSLGVDRVNYGYTF

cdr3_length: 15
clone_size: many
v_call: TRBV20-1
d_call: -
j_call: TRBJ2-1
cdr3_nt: TGCAGTGCTAGATTCCACTCCGGAGGGGACAATGAGCAGTTCTTC
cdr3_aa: CSARFHSGGDNEQFF

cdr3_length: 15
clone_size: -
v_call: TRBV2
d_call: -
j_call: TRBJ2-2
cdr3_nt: TGTGCCAGCAGTGCGCGGGGCACGAACACCGGGGAGCTGTTTTTT
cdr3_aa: CASSARGTNTGELFF

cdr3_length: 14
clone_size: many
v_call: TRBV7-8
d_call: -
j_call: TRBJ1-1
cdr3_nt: TGTGCCAGCAGCTTAGCACAGCCGAACACTGAAGCTTTCTTT
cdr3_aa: CASSLAQPNTEAFF

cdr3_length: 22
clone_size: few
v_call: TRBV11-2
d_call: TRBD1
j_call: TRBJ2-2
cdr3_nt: TGTGCCAGCAGCTTTACACCACCCTCTGGGGCAGGGGGCTCAAGGCACACCGGGGAGCTGTTTTTT
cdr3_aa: CASSFTPPSGAGGSRHTGELFF

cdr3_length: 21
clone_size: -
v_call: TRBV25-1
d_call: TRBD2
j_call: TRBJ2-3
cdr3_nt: TGTGCCAGCAGTGGATCCGGACAGGAAGGGACTAGCGGGAGCCGAATAGATACGCAGTATTTT
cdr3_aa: CASSGSGQEGTSGSRIDTQYF

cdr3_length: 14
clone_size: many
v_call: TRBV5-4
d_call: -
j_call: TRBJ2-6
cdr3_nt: TGTGCCAGCCGGGAGAACTCTGGGGCCAACGTCCTGACTTTC
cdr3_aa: CASRENSGANVLTF

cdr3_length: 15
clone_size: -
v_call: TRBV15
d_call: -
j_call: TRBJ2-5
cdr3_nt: TGTGCCACCAGCAGAGATCTGGGAAGCCAAGAGACCCAGTACTTC
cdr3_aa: CATSRDLGSQETQYF

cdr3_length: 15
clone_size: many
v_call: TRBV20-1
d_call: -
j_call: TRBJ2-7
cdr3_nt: TGCAGTGCTAGAGATCTCAACTCCCCCTCCTACGAGCAGTACTTC
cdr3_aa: CSARDLNSPSYEQYF

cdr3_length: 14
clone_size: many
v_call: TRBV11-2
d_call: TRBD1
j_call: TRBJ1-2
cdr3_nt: TGTGCCAGCAGCCCACCCCTAGACAGGGACCGTACCACCTTC
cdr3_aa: CASSPPLDRDRTTF

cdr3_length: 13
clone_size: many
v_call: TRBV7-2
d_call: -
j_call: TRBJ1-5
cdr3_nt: TGTGCCAGCAGCTCGGACAGCAATCAGCCCCAGCATTTT
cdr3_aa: CASSSDSNQPQHF

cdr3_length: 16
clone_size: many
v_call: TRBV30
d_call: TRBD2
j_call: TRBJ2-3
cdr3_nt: TGTGCCTGGTCAAGCGGGAGGGCCGGGGTCGCAGATACGCAGTATTTT
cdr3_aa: CAWSSGRAGVADTQYF

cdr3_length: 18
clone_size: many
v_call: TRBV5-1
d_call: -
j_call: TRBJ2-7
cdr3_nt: TGCGCCAGCAGCTTGGCCTCAGCCGCCGGGGGCTATCCCTACGAGCAGTACTTC
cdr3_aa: CASSLASAAGGYPYEQYF

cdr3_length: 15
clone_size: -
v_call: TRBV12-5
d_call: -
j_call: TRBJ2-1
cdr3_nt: TGTGCTAGTGGGACTTTTGGGGGCTCCTACAATGAGCAGTTCTTC
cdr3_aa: CASGTFGGSYNEQFF

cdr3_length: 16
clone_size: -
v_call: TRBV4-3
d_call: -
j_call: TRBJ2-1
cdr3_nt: TGCGCCAGCAGCCAAGACAGGGGATACTCCTACAATGAGCAGTTCTTC
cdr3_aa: CASSQDRGYSYNEQFF

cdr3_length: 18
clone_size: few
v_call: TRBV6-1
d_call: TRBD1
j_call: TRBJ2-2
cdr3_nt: TGTGCCAGCAGTGAAGAGACAGGGGGCTTCGCGAACACCGGGGAGCTGTTTTTT
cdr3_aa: CASSEETGGFANTGELFF

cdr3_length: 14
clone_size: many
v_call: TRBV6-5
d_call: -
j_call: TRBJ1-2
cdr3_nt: TGTGCCAGCAGTGGGGGGGGGGCTAACTATGGCTACACCTTC
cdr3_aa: CASSGGGANYGYTF

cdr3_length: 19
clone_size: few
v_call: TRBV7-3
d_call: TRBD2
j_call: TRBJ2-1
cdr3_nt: TGTGCCAGCAGCTTACTGGCTAGCGGGGGGGCCGTGGACTACAATGAGCAGTTCTTC
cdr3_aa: CASSLLASGGAVDYNEQFF

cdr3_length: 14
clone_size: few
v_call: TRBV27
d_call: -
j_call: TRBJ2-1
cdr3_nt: TGTGCCAGCAGTCCACAAATCTCCTACAATGAGCAGTTCTTC
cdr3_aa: CASSPQISYNEQFF

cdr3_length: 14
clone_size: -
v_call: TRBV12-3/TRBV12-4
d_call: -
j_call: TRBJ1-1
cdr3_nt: TGTGCCAGCGGGATTCGTGGGGGAAACACTGAAGCTTTCTTT
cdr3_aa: CASGIRGGNTEAFF

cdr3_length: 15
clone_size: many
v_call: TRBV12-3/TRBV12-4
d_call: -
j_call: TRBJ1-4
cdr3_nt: TGTGCCAGCAGTTTCGTTGGGGGCGGAAGGGAAAAACTGTTTTTT
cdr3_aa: CASSFVGGGREKLFF

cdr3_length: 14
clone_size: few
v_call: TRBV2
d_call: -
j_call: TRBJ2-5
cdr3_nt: TGTGCCAGCAGTGATAGTCCGTCATCAGAGACCCAGTACTTC
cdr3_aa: CASSDSPSSETQYF

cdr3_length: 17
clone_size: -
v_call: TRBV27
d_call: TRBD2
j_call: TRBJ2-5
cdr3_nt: TGTGCCAGCAGTGAGACTGGCGGGGGGGCTAGACAAGAGACCCAGTACTTC
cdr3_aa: CASSETGGGARQETQYF

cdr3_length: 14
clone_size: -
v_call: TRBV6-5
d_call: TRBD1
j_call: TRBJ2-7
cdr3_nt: TGTGCCAGCAAAGGGACAGGGGGCTCCTACGAGCAGTACTTC
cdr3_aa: CASKGTGGSYEQYF

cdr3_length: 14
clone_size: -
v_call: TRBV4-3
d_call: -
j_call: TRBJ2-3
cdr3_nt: TGCGCCAGCAGCCAAGGCGAAAATACAGATACGCAGTATTTT
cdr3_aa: CASSQGENTDTQYF

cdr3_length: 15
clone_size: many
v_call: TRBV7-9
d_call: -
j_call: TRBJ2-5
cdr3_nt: TGTGCCAGCAGCCTAGGAGGCCGGAGGGTAGAGACCCAGTACTTC
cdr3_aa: CASSLGGRRVETQYF

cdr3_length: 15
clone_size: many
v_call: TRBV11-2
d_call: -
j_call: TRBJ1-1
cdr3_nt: TGTGCCAGCAGCCCCCGCGAATCGTGGTGGACTGAAGCTTTCTTT
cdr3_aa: CASSPRESWWTEAFF

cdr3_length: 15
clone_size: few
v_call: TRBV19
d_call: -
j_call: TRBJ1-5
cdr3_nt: TGTGCCAGTAAAAGCGGCGGGGGAGGCAATCAGCCCCAGCATTTT
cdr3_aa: CASKSGGGGNQPQHF

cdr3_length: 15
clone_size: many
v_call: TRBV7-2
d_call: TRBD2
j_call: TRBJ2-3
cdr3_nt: TGTGCCAGCAGCTTAGGGGGGGGAGGCACAGATACGCAGTATTTT
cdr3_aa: CASSLGGGGTDTQYF

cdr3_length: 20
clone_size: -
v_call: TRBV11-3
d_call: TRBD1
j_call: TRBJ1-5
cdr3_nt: TGCGCCAGCAGCTTAAGAGAGGGCCAGAGAGGACAGGGGTTAAATCAGCCCCAGCATTTT
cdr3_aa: CASSLREGQRGQGLNQPQHF

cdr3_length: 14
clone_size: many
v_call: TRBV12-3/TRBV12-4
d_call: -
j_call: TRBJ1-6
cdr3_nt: TGTGCCAGCAGTTCCAGCGCACGTAATTCACCCCTCCACTTT
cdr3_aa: CASSSSARNSPLHF

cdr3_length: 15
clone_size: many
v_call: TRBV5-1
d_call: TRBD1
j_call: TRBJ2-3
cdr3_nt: TGCGCCAGCGCGAATACGGGACAGATCACAGATACGCAGTATTTT
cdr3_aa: CASANTGQITDTQYF

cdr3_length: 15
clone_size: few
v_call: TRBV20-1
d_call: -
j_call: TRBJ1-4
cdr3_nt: TGCAGTGCTAGAGATCCGGGTAGGGAGGGAGAAAAACTGTTTTTT
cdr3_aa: CSARDPGREGEKLFF

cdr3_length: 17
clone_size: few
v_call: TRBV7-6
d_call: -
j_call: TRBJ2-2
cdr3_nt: TGTGCCAGCAGCTTAGCCCTTCGGGCACAGAGCACCGGGGAGCTGTTTTTT
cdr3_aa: CASSLALRAQSTGELFF

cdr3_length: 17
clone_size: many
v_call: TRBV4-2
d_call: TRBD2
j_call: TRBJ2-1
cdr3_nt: TGTGCCAGCAGCCAAGGGACTAGCGGGAGGGCCTTCCATGAGCAGTTCTTC
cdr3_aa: CASSQGTSGRAFHEQFF

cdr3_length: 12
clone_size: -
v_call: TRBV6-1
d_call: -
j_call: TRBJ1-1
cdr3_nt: TGTGCCAGCCTCCGGGGGAACACTGAAGCTTTCTTT
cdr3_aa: CASLRGNTEAFF

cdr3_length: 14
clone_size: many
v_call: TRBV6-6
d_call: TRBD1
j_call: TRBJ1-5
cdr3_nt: TGTGCCAGCAGCCGGGACAGGGGATATCAGCCCCAGCATTTT
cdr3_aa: CASSRDRGYQPQHF

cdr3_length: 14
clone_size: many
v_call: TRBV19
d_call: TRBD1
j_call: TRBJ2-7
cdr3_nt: TGTGCCAGTAGTGCCGACAGGGTCACCTACGAGCAGTACTTC
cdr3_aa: CASSADRVTYEQYF

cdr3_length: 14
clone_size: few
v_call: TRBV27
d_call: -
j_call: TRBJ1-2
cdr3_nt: TGTGCCAGTAGAGGGACCGGCGGGCACTATGGCTACACCTTC
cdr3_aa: CASRGTGGHYGYTF

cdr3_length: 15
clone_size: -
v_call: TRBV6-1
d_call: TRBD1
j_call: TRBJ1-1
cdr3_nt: TGTGCCAGCAGTGTCGGGACAGGGGGGGGCACTGAAGCTTTCTTT
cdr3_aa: CASSVGTGGGTEAFF

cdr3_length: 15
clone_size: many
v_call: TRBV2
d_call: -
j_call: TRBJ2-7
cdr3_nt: TGTGCCAGCAGTGAATGGTGGACTGTTCCCTACGAGCAGTACTTC
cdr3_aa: CASSEWWTVPYEQYF

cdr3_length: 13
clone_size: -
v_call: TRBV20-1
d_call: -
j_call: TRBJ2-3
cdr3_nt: TGCAGTGCTGTAGCAGAGGAAGCAGATACGCAGTATTTT
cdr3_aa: CSAVAEEADTQYF

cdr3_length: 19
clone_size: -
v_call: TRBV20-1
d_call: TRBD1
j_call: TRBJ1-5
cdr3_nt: TGCAGTGCTAGAGAAAGGGGACAGGTGTCCAGATCGAGCAATCAGCCCCAGCATTTT
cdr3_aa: CSARERGQVSRSSNQPQHF